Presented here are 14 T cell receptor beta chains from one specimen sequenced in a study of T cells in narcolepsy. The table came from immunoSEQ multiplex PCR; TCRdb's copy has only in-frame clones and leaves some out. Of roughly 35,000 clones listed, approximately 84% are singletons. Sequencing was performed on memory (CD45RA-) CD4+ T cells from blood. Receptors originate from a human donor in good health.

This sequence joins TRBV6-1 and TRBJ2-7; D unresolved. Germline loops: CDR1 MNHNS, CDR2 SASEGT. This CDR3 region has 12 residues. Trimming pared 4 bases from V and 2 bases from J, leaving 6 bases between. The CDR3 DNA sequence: TGTGCCAGCAGTGTTGTTGCCTACGAGCAGTACTTC. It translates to CASSVVAYEQYF.

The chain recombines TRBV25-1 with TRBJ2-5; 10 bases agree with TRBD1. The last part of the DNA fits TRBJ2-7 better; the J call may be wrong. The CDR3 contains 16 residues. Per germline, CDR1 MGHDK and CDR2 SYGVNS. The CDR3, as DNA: TGTGCCAGCAGTGAACCGGGACAGGGGATTTCCTACGAGCAGTACTTC. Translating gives CASSEPGQGISYEQYF.

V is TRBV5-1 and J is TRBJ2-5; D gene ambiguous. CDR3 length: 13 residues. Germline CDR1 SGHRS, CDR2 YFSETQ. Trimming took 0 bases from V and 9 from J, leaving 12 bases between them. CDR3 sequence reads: CASSLDDELSQYF. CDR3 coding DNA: TGCGCCAGCAGCTTGGACGACGAATTGTCCCAGTACTTC.

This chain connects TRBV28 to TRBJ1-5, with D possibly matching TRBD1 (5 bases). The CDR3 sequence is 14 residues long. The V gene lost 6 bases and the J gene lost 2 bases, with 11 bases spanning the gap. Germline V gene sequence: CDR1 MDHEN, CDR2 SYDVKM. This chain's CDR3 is CASRGGGGNQPQHF. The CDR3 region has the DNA TGTGCCAGCAGAGGTGGGGGAGGCAATCAGCCCCAGCATTTT.

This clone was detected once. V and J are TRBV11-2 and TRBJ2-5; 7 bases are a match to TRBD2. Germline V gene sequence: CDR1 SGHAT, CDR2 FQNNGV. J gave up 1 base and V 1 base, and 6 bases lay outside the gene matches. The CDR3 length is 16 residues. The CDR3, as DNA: TGTGCCAGCAGCTTAGGGAATCCGGGAGGCCAAGAGACCCAGTACTTC. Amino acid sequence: CASSLGNPGGQETQYF.

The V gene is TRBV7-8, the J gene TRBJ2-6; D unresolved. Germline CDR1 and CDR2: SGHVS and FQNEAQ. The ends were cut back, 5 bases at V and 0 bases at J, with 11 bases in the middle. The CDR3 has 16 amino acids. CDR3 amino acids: CASSPRVGSGANVLTF. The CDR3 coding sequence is TGTGCCAGCAGCCCCCGAGTGGGCTCTGGGGCCAACGTCCTGACTTTC.

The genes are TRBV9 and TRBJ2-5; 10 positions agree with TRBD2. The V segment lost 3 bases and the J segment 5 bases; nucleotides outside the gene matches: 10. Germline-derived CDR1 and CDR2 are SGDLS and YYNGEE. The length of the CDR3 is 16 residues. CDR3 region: CASSAGELAGMETQYF. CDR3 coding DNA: TGTGCCAGCAGCGCCGGCGAACTAGCGGGAATGGAGACCCAGTACTTC.

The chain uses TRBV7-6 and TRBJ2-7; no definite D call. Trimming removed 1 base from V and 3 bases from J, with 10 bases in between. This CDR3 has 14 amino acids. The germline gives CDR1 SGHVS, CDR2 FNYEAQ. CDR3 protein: CASSLDVSDYEQYF. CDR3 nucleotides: TGTGCCAGCAGCTTAGACGTCTCCGACTACGAGCAGTACTTC.

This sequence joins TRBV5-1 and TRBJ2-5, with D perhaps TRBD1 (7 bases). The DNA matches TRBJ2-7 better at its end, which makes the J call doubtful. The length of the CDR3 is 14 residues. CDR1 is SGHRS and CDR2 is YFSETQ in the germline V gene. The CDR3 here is CASSSQGGRNEQYF. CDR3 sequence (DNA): TGCGCCAGCAGCTCCCAGGGGGGTAGGAACGAGCAGTACTTC.

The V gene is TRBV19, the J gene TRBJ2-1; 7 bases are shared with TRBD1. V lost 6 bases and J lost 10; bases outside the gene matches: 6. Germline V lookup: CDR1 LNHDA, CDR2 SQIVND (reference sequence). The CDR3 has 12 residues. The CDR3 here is CASSRDRVEQFF. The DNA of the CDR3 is TGTGCCAGTAGCAGAGACAGGGTCGAGCAGTTCTTC.

This CDR3 reads CASSLDGRGTGTEAFF. CDR3 sequence (DNA): TGCGCCAGCAGCTTGGATGGCAGGGGGACAGGCACTGAAGCTTTCTTT. The chain has TRBV5-1 and TRBJ1-1; the match to TRBD1 covers 8 bases. Trimming cost V 0 bases and J 4 bases; bases outside gene matches: 8. The CDR3 consists of 16 residues. Per the germline V gene, CDR1 is SGHRS and CDR2 is YFSETQ.

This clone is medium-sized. CDR3 in amino acids: CASRSWGIAGEKLFF. In DNA, the CDR3 is TGTGCCAGTAGATCTTGGGGGATCGCGGGTGAAAAACTGTTTTTT. This sequence joins TRBV2 and TRBJ1-4; D might be TRBD1 (5 bases). This CDR3 region has 15 residues. Trimming pared 9 bases from V and 7 bases from J, leaving 21 bases between. Germline CDR1 and CDR2: SNHLY and FYNNEI. Drawing the rest from reference TRBV2 and TRBJ1-4, the complete variable domain is EPEVTQTPSHQVTQMGQEVILRCVPISNHLYFYWYRQILGQKVEFLVSFYNNEISEKSEIFDDQFSVERPDGSNFTLKIRSTKLEDSAMYFCASRSWGIAGEKLFFGSGTQLSVL.

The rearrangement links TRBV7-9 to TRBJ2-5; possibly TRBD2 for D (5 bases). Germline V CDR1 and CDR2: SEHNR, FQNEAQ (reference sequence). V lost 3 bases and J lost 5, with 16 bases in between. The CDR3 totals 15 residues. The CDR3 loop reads CASSLGSVPSETQYF. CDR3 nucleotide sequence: TGTGCCAGCAGCTTGGGGAGCGTTCCGAGCGAGACCCAGTACTTC.

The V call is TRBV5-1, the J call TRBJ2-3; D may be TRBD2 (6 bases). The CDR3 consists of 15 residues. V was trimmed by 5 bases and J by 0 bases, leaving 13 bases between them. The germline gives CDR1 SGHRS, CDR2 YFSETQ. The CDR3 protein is CASSLGGPSTDTQYF. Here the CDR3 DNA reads TGCGCCAGCAGTCTGGGGGGACCTAGCACAGATACGCAGTATTTT. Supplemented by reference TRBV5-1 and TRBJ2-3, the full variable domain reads KAGVTQTPRYLIKTRGQQVTLSCSPISGHRSVSWYQQTPGQGLQFLFEYFSETQRNKGNFPGRFSGRQFSNSRSEMNVSTLELGDSALYLCASSLGGPSTDTQYFGPGTRLTVL.